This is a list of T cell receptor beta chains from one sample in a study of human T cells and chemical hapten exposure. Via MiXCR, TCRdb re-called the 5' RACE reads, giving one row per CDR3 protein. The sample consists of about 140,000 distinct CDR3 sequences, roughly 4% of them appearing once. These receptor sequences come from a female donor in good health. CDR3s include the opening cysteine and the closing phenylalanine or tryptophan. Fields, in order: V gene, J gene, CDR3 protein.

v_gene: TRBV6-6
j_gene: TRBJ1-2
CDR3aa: CASVRGTGDIYGYTF

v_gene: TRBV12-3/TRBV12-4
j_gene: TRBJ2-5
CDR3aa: CASSPLAGGRETQYF

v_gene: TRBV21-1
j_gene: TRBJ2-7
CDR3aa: CASSKKREGSSYEQYF

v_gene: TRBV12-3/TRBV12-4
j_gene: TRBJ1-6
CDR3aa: CASSSQINSPLHF

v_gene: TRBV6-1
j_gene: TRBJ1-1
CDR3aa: CASSEEYRENTEAFF

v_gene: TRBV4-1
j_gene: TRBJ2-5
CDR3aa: CASSQVSQETQYF

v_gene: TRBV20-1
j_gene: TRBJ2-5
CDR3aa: CSARDRGQGPETQYF

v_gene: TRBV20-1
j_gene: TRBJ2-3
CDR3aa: CSAGNSGARDTQYF

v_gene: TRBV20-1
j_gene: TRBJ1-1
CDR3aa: CSARYTGYTEAFF

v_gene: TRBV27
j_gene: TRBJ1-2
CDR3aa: CASSFIVSRTATTPYGYTF

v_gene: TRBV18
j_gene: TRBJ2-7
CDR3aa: CASSPQGLSADEQYF

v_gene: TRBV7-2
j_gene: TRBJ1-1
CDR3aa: CASSPGQGSQRGTEAFF

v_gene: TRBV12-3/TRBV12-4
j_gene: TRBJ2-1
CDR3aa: CASSRGVEQFF

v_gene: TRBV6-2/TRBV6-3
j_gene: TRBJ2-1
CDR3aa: CASRPGLAGIPSYNEQFF

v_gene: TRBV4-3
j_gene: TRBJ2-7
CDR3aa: CASSQDRTGVPEQYF

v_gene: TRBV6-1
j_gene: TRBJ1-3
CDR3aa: CASKQDNSGNTIYF

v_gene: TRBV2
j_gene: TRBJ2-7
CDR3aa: CASSEGASRYSYEQYF

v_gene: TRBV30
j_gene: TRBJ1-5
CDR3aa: CAWSLDRGNQPQHF

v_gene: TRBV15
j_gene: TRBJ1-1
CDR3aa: CATIDRGGNEAFF

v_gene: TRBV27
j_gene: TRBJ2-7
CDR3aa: CASSSLGASGGYEQYF

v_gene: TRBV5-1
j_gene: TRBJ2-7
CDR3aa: CASSLASGTARHEQYF

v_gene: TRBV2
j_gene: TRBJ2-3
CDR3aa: CASSESPTSTDTQYF

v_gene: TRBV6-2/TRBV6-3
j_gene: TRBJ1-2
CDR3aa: CASSRDGANYGYTF

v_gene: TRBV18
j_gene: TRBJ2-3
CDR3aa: CASSPGQPSTDTQYF

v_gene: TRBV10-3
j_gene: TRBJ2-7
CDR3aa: CATAGTGFSYEQYF

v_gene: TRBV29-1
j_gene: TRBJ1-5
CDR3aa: CSAMREGSAQPQHF

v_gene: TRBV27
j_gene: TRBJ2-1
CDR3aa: CASSFLPLQGNEQFF

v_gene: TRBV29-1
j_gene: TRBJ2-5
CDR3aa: CSATLRDQETQYF

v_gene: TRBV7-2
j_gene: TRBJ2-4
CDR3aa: CASSLVSRSGQKNIQYF

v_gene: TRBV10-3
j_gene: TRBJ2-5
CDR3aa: CAIQAAGGIGSGETQYF

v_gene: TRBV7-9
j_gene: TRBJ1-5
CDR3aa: CASSFGGTLQPQHF

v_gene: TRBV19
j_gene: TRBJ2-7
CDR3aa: CASSIGQSFYEQYF

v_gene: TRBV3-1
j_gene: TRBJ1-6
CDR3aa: CASSQDEIYSPLHF

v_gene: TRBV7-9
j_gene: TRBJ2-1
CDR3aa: CASSLAGEPDEQFF

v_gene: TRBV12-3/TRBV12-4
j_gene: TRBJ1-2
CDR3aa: CASSFPDRVGSGYTF

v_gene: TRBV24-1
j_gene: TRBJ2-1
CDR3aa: CATSDLTGRANEQFF